This T cell receptor (beta chain) appears in the sequencing data of a study of T cells after yellow fever vaccination. Study results and limitations: Boosting was followed by the reappearance of most primary-vaccination clones (just under 97% CD4, around 86% CD8). Relatively few clonotypes were ones that appeared in both CD4 and CD8 compartments.

The CDR3 is 14 residues long. Looked up from germline, CDR1 is SGHNT and CDR2 is YENEEA. The ends were cut back, 5 bases at V and 4 bases at J, with 13 bases in the middle. As TCR cDNA was made by 5'RACE template switching, a universal primer site and UMIs were added. MiXCR, run by TCRdb on the 5' RACE reads, gives a single entry per CDR3 protein. The sample includes around 300,000 distinct CDR3 sequences, about 4.5% of them seen just once. This clonotype was detected a few times. What it binds is not known. The chain carries TRBV11-3 and TRBJ2-3; the D gene is possibly TRBD2 (6 bases). Material: PBMCs, obtained 15 days after the yellow fever booster vaccination. This TCR derives from a man between 18 and 35 years old who received the YFV17D yellow fever vaccine. CDR3 coding DNA: TGTGCCAGCAGCCAAGATCCGGGGGCAGATACGCAGTATTTT. Amino acids: CASSQDPGADTQYF.